Below, 8 T cell receptor beta chains from the same sample are listed, as sequenced in a study of blood T cell repertoires in COVID-19. Using immunoSEQ multiplex PCR, the repertoire was profiled, and TCRdb retains in-frame clones only, with some absent. The table includes 180,000 or so clones, around 89% detected once. Sequenced: peripheral blood. All receptors come from a man between 50 and 59 years old with acute or convalescent COVID-19.

The chain carries TRBV6-4 and TRBJ1-1; 7 bases fit TRBD1. After removal of 4 bases from V and 1 base from J, the junction contained 6 bases not matched to a gene. Per germline, CDR1 MRHNA and CDR2 SNTAGT. CDR3 size: 15 residues. CDR3 DNA: TGTGCCAGCAGTGGGGACAGTCATGGGAACACTGAAGCTTTCTTT. Protein sequence: CASSGDSHGNTEAFF.

The J gene is TRBJ2-6, the V gene TRBV13, with D tentatively TRBD1 (6 bases). Germline V gene lookup returns CDR1 PRHDT and CDR2 FYEKMQ (reference sequence). The length of the CDR3 is 16 residues. Trimming removed 8 bases at V and 0 bases at J, with 14 bases between. The CDR3 protein is CASHTTGSSGANVLTF. The CDR3 DNA sequence: TGTGCCAGCCACACGACAGGTAGCTCTGGGGCCAACGTCCTGACTTTC.

This chain joins TRBV7-9 and TRBJ2-1; 8 positions match TRBD2. From germline, CDR1 is SEHNR and CDR2 FQNEAQ (reference sequence). Trimming removed 5 bases from V and 8 bases from J; junction bases left unmatched: 11. This CDR3 is 15 amino acids long. The CDR3 DNA is TGTGCCAGCAGCCTGGGGGGGACTAGACGACATGAGCAGTTCTTC. This sequence encodes CASSLGGTRRHEQFF.

The J gene is TRBJ2-1, the V gene TRBV3-1 (or the pseudogene TRBV3-2), with 7 bases fitting TRBD2. The CDR3 totals 13 residues. The ends lost 5 bases at V and 9 bases at J; junction bases unmatched: 7. Germline CDR1 reads LGHDT; CDR2 reads YNNKEL (reference sequence). CDR3 bases: TGTGCCAGCAGCAGGGCTCGCGGGGGTGAGCAGTTCTTC. Residues: CASSRARGGEQFF.

V and J are TRBV11-2 and TRBJ2-1; D is possibly TRBD2 (5 bases). The CDR3 totals 15 residues. The ends were cut back, 1 base at V and 4 bases at J, with 11 bases in the middle. Germline V gene sequence: CDR1 SGHAT, CDR2 FQNNGV. CDR3: CASSLGQRRYNEQFF. CDR3 nucleotides: TGTGCCAGCAGCTTAGGCCAGCGGCGATACAATGAGCAGTTCTTC. The full variable domain, completed using reference TRBV11-2 and TRBJ2-1, is EAGVAQSPRYKIIEKRQSVAFWCNPISGHATLYWYQQILGQGPKLLIQFQNNGVVDDSQLPKDRFSAERLKGVDSTLKIQPAKLEDSAVYLCASSLGQRRYNEQFFGPGTRLTVL.

The chain joins TRBV3-1 (or the pseudogene TRBV3-2) to TRBJ1-4, with 8 bases lining up with TRBD1. The CDR3 is 17 residues long. Germline values: CDR1 LGHDT, CDR2 YNNKEL (reference sequence). The ends lost 5 bases at V and 2 bases at J; junction bases unmatched: 10. CDR3 sequence (DNA): TGTGCCAGCAGCTACAGAGCCAGGGGGCGGACTAATGAAAAACTGTTTTTT. It encodes CASSYRARGRTNEKLFF.

The gene calls are TRBV6-5 and TRBJ2-1; D is perhaps TRBD2 (6 bases). Germline CDR1 is MNHEY and CDR2 is SVGAGI. There are 15 residues in the CDR3. The ends were cut back, 0 bases at V and 8 bases at J, with 14 bases in the middle. The CDR3, as DNA: TGTGCCAGCAGTTACTCGGGAGGAGGGTGGGATGAGCAGTTCTTC. It translates to CASSYSGGGWDEQFF.

This clone was picked up one time. V is TRBV9 and J is TRBJ1-4; D gene ambiguous. CDR3 length: 18 residues. Trimming cost V 0 bases and J 0 bases, with 15 bases left between them. Germline V gene data show CDR1 as SGDLS and CDR2 as YYNGEE. The CDR3 sequence: CASSVGDGRGTTNEKLFF. CDR3 nucleotide sequence: TGTGCCAGCAGCGTAGGGGATGGGAGAGGAACAACTAATGAAAAACTGTTTTTT.